One and the same sample provided the 5 T cell receptor beta chains below, sequenced in a study of blood T cell repertoires in COVID-19. Profiled with immunoSEQ multiplex PCR; TCRdb holds only in-frame clones, not every one. The top ten hold 16% of the sample, which has 25,000 to 35,000 clones, approximately 81% seen once. Sequencing was carried out using peripheral blood. Receptors originate from a woman aged 60-75 years with acute or convalescent COVID-19.

In its sample, this clone was seen once. The chain employs TRBV11-1 and TRBJ2-5; 9 nucleotides align to TRBD1. V dropped 3 bases and J dropped 2; count of bases not matched to a gene: 4. There are 15 residues in the CDR3. Germline values: CDR1 SGHAT, CDR2 FQDESV (reference sequence). The chain's CDR3 is CASSLNRGRQETQYF. CDR3 DNA sequence: TGTGCCAGCAGCTTGAACAGGGGGCGACAAGAGACCCAGTACTTC.

The rearrangement links TRBV11-3 to TRBJ1-1; D gene unclear. The CDR3 loop spans 13 amino acids. The germline V and J ends were trimmed by 3 bases and 1 base, with 6 bases remaining between them. Germline V CDR1 and CDR2: SGHNT, YENEEA. CDR3 in amino acids: CASSFSGNTEAFF. CDR3 in DNA: TGTGCCAGCAGCTTTTCAGGGAACACTGAAGCTTTCTTT. Full variable domain (outside the CDR3, taken from reference TRBV11-3 and TRBJ1-1): EAGVVQSPRYKIIEKKQPVAFWCNPISGHNTLYWYLQNLGQGPELLIRYENEEAVDDSQLPKDRFSAERLKGVDSTLKIQPAELGDSAVYLCASSFSGNTEAFFGQGTRLTVV.

This chain links TRBV5-1 with TRBJ2-1; TRBD2 matches at 7 bases. The junction had 5 bases not matched to a gene; V was cut back by 5 bases and J by 0 bases. CDR1 is SGHRS and CDR2 is YFSETQ in the germline V gene. This CDR3 is built from 15 residues. This chain's CDR3 is CASRDGLDSYNEQFF. CDR3 nucleotide sequence: TGCGCCAGCAGGGACGGACTAGACTCCTACAATGAGCAGTTCTTC. The full variable domain, with the rest looked up from reference TRBV5-1 and TRBJ2-1, is KAGVTQTPRYLIKTRGQQVTLSCSPISGHRSVSWYQQTPGQGLQFLFEYFSETQRNKGNFPGRFSGRQFSNSRSEMNVSTLELGDSALYLCASRDGLDSYNEQFFGPGTRLTVL.

This clone was picked up one time. V is TRBV29-1 and J is TRBJ2-5, with 7 bases matching TRBD1. Germline loops: CDR1 SQVTM, CDR2 ANQGSEA. J gave up 5 bases and V 4 bases, and 10 bases lay outside the gene matches. This CDR3 spans 14 amino acids. The CDR3 sequence is CSVVRGGGGETQYF. The CDR3 coding sequence is TGCAGCGTTGTTCGAGGGGGCGGCGGGGAGACCCAGTACTTC.

The rearrangement uses TRBV6-2 or TRBV6-3 and TRBJ1-2; 7 bases are a match to TRBD1. Losses at the gene ends were 2 bases for V and 2 bases for J; bases not matched to a gene: 5. CDR3 size: 15 residues. Germline-derived CDR1 and CDR2 are MNHEY and SVGEGT. CDR3 sequence (DNA): TGTGCCAGCAGTTACGGGTCACAGGGGAACTATGGCTACACCTTC. Its protein product is CASSYGSQGNYGYTF.